This record looks at one T cell receptor (beta chain) sequence and its context. Its antigen is currently unknown. Mouse names are used for the genes. The read halts 1 residue ahead of the CDR3 end, with the missing end drawn from the germline J gene. The data were obtained in a study of tissue T cells after allogeneic stem cell transplantation. Study-level results: In patients and mice, blood and spleen missed much of tissue repertoire.

The CDR3 is 14 residues long. Germline CDR1 is LGHDT and CDR2 is YNNKQL (reference sequence). V gave up 7 bases and J gave up 6 bases; unmatched junction bases: 9. Assay: immunoSEQ multiplex PCR; the TCRdb copy retains only in-frame clones and omits some. The table shows 48,000 or so clones, with over 65% occurring only once. The chain joins TRBV4 to TRBJ2-5, with TRBD2 matching 8 bases. The source material was sorted cells pooled from one or two spleens. This TCR came from a pool of C57BL/6 mice in good health. The CDR3 protein is CASIKRGGRDTQYF. Partial CDR3 DNA: TGTGCCAGCATCAAGAGGGGGGGCAGGGACACCCAGTAC.